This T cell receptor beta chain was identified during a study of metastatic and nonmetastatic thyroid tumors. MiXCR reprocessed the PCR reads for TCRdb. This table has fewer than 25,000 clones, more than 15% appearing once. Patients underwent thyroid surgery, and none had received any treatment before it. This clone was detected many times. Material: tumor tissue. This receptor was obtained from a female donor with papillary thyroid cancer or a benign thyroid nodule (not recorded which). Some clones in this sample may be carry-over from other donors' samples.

For the CDR3, the DNA is TGTGCCAGCAGCACACGAGTGGCGGAGGGGACTGAAGCTTTCTTT. Amino acids: CASSTRVAEGTEAFF. This chain uses TRBV7-6 with TRBJ1-1; tentative D call: TRBD1 (5 bases). The CDR3 consists of 15 residues. Looked up from germline, CDR1 is SGHVS and CDR2 is FNYEAQ. V was trimmed by 5 bases and J by 5 bases, leaving 18 bases between them.